This T cell receptor beta chain originates from a study of regulatory and conventional T cells in RAG deficiency. Sequencing was performed with immunoSEQ multiplex PCR; in TCRdb, only in-frame clones are kept and a portion is missing. The profile shows some 21,000 clones, 95% to 97% of them singletons. Conventional CD4+ T cells were sorted from blood as CD25-low CD127-high cells. Findings and limits, study-wide: Treg unique TCR beta sequences were about 100-fold fewer in Omenn syndrome and CID/AS patients than controls.

Trimming shortened V by 5 bases and J by 4 bases, and 14 bases separated the two germline ends. The CDR3 has 14 residues. CDR1 and CDR2 from the germline V gene are LGHNT and FRNRAP. By sample fraction, this clone is large (0.1 to 1%). Antigen unknown. In addition, the sample was reused for a study of regulatory T cells. That work contributes: Amplification used 52 TRBV primers and 13 TRBJ primers. In patients, unique TRB V-J pairs were restricted and V/J usage skewed, especially in Tregs.

The TCR comes from a human donor in good health. The sequencing input was CD25- CD4+ T cells sorted from blood. This rearrangement joins TRBV12-5 to TRBJ2-5, with D possibly matching TRBD2 (7 bases). CDR3: CASGKGGTTETQYF. The CDR3 region has the DNA TGTGCTAGTGGTAAGGGGGGGACCACAGAGACCCAGTACTTC.